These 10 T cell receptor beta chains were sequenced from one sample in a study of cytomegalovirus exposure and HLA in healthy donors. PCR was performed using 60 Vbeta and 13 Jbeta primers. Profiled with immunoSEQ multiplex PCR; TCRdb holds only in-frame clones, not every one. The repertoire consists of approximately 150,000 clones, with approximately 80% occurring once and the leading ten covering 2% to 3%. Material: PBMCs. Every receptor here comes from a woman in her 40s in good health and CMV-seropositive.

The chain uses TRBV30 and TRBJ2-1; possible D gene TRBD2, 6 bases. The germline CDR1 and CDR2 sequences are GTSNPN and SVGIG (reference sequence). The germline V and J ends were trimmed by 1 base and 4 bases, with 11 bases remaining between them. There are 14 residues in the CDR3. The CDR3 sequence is CAWSAGGLYNEQFF. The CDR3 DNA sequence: TGTGCCTGGAGTGCCGGGGGTCTTTACAATGAGCAGTTCTTC.

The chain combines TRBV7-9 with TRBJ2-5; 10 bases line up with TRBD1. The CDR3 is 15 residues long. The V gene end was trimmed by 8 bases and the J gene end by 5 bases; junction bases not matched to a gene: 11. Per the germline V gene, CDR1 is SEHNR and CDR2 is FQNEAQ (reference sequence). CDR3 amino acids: CASGPRDRGGETQYF. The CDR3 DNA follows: TGTGCCAGCGGGCCACGGGACAGGGGTGGTGAGACCCAGTACTTC.

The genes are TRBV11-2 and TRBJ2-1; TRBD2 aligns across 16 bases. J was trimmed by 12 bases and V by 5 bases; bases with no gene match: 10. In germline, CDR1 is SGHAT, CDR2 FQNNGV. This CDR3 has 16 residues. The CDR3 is CASSPAPGTSGRGQFF. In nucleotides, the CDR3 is TGTGCCAGCAGCCCTGCCCCCGGGACTAGCGGGAGGGGGCAGTTCTTC.

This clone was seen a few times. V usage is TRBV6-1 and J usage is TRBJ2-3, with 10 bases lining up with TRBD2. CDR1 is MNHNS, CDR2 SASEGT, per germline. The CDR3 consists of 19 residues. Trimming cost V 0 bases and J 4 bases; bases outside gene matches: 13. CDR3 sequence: CASSEAMGASGSDADTQYF. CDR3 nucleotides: TGTGCCAGCAGTGAAGCGATGGGGGCTAGCGGGAGCGACGCAGATACGCAGTATTTT.

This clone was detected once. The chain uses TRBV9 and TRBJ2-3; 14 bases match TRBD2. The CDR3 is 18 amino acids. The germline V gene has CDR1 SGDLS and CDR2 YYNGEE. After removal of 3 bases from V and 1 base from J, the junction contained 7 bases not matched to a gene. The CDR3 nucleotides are TGTGCCAGCAGCGGTGGACTAGCGGGGGGTAGGGGCACAGATACGCAGTATTTT. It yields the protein CASSGGLAGGRGTDTQYF.

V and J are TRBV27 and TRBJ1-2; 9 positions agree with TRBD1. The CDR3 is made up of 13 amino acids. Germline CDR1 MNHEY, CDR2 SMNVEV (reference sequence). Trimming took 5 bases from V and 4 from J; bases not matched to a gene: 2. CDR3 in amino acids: CASSQGQGYGYTF. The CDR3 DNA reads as TGTGCCAGCAGTCAGGGACAGGGCTATGGCTACACCTTC.

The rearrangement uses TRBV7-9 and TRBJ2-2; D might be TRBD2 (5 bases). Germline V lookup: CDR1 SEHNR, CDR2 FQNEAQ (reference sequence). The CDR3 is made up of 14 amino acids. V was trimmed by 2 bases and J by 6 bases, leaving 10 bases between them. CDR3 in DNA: TGTGCCAGCAGCTTAAGAGGCGGGTCCGGGGAGCTGTTTTTT. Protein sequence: CASSLRGGSGELFF.

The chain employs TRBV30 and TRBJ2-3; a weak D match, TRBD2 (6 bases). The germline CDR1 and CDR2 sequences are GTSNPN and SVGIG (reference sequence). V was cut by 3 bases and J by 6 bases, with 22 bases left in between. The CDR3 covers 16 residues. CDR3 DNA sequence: TGTGCCTGGAGCCCCGGACTAAACCTACATTGGGATACGCAGTATTTT. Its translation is CAWSPGLNLHWDTQYF.

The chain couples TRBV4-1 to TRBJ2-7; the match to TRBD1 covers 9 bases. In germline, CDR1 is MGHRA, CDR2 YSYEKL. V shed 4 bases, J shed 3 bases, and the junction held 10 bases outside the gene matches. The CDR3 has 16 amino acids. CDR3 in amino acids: CASSPRLQGALYEQYF. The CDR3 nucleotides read TGCGCCAGCAGCCCAAGACTACAGGGGGCCCTCTACGAGCAGTACTTC.

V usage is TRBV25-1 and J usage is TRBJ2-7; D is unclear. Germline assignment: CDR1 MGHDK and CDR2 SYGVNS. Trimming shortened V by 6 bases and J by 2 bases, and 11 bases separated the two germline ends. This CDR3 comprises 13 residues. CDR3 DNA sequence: TGTGCCAGCAGCAGAGGTGACGCCTACGAGCAGTACTTC. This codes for CASSRGDAYEQYF.